A selection of T cell receptor beta chains follows, all from one sample in a study of blood T cell repertoires in COVID-19. Sequencing used immunoSEQ multiplex PCR; TCRdb keeps in-frame clones, though not all of them. This table has 150,000 or so clones, around 79% appearing once. Sequencing used peripheral blood. These receptors all come from a woman aged 65 to 85 with COVID-19, enrolled during active disease. Both conserved end residues are part of each CDR3. Each record gives: D gene, J gene, V gene, clone size, CDR3 DNA, CDR3 protein. The D gene is left open where the match is weak. Part of the rows lack a size; the others show once, few, many or a class for expanded clones.

D: .; J: TRBJ2-7; V: TRBV4-1; size: few; DNA: TGCGCCAGCAGCCAAGGAGGGCGCGGGTCCCTACTCTACGAGCAGTACTTC; CDR3: CASSQGGRGSLLYEQYF
D: TRBD1; J: TRBJ1-1; V: TRBV19; size: .; DNA: TGTGCCAGTAGTATCCAGGGGGCGGCGGGCACTGAAGCTTTCTTT; CDR3: CASSIQGAAGTEAFF
D: TRBD2; J: TRBJ2-5; V: TRBV6-5; size: .; DNA: TGTGCCAGCTGGCCCGGGGGGAGCGAGACCCAGTACTTC; CDR3: CASWPGGSETQYF
D: TRBD1; J: TRBJ1-2; V: TRBV5-1; size: .; DNA: TGCGCCAGCAGCTTGGGGGACAGGGGCTACACCTTC; CDR3: CASSLGDRGYTF
D: .; J: TRBJ1-4; V: TRBV5-6; size: .; DNA: TGTGCCAGCAGCCCGAGGGGGGGAACTAATGAAAAACTGTTTTTT; CDR3: CASSPRGGTNEKLFF
D: .; J: TRBJ1-1; V: TRBV27; size: .; DNA: TGTGCCAGCAGTCCAGGGTGGAGCAGCACTGAAGCTTTCTTT; CDR3: CASSPGWSSTEAFF
D: TRBD2; J: TRBJ2-2; V: TRBV5-1; size: .; DNA: TGCGCCAGCAGCTTGGCCAGCGGGACGGGAGGTTCCGGGGAGCTGTTTTTT; CDR3: CASSLASGTGGSGELFF
D: .; J: TRBJ2-7; V: TRBV28; size: .; DNA: TGTGCCAGCAGTTCACCGGAACGGGCCTACGAGCAGTACTTC; CDR3: CASSSPERAYEQYF
D: TRBD1; J: TRBJ2-6; V: TRBV2; size: .; DNA: TGTGCCAGCAGTGATCAGGGGGCCGGGGCCAACGTCCTGACTTTC; CDR3: CASSDQGAGANVLTF
D: .; J: TRBJ2-7; V: TRBV28; size: .; DNA: TGTGCCAGCAGTTTATCTATTGGGACACCGTACGAGCAGTACTTC; CDR3: CASSLSIGTPYEQYF
D: .; J: TRBJ2-3; V: TRBV5-6; size: .; DNA: TGTGCCAGCAGCTTAAGTCCTCGGGGAGATACGCAGTATTTT; CDR3: CASSLSPRGDTQYF
D: TRBD1; J: TRBJ2-7; V: TRBV5-1; size: .; DNA: TGCGCCAGCAGCTTGACTTTTAGGACAGGGTCCCCCTACGAGCAGTACTTC; CDR3: CASSLTFRTGSPYEQYF
D: TRBD2; J: TRBJ2-5; V: TRBV28; size: .; DNA: TGTGCCAGCAGCTCGGGGGGAGAAGAGACCCAGTACTTC; CDR3: CASSSGGEETQYF
D: TRBD1; J: TRBJ1-1; V: TRBV30; size: .; DNA: TGTGCCTGGAGTGTATCACAGGGGGCGCGGGCTTTCTTT; CDR3: CAWSVSQGARAFF
D: TRBD2; J: TRBJ2-7; V: TRBV10-3; size: .; DNA: TGTGCCATCAGCGCGGGGGGGGAAAGGGGCGAGCAGTACTTC; CDR3: CAISAGGERGEQYF
D: TRBD1; J: TRBJ1-2; V: TRBV19; size: .; DNA: TGTGCCAGTAGCAGGGGGGACTATGGCTACACCTTC; CDR3: CASSRGDYGYTF
D: .; J: TRBJ1-1; V: TRBV7-9; size: .; DNA: TGTGCCAGCAGCGAATGGGGGGTGGACACTGAAGCTTTCTTT; CDR3: CASSEWGVDTEAFF
D: .; J: TRBJ1-5; V: TRBV3-1/TRBV3-2; size: .; DNA: TGTGCCAGCAGCCCAACCAAGGACGGGGTAGGGAGGCAGCCCCAGCATTTT; CDR3: CASSPTKDGVGRQPQHF
D: .; J: TRBJ1-6; V: TRBV19; size: once; DNA: TGTGCCAGTAGTATACAACACGGGGGGCAGGACCTGAATTCACCCCTCCACTTT; CDR3: CASSIQHGGQDLNSPLHF
D: .; J: TRBJ2-1; V: TRBV3-1/TRBV3-2; size: once; DNA: TGTGCCAGCAGCTGGCTCTTGAATGAGCAGTTCTTC; CDR3: CASSWLLNEQFF
D: .; J: TRBJ1-3; V: TRBV6-5; size: .; DNA: TGTGCCAGCACCTCGACCAGGTCTGGAAACACCATATATTTT; CDR3: CASTSTRSGNTIYF
D: TRBD1; J: TRBJ1-2; V: TRBV30; size: few; DNA: TGTGCCTGGAGTAGGACAGGGTGGGTCTATGGCTACACCTTC; CDR3: CAWSRTGWVYGYTF
D: TRBD2; J: TRBJ2-3; V: TRBV2; size: .; DNA: TGTGCCAGCAGTGAAGACGGCGGGGGGGCTAAGTATTTT; CDR3: CASSEDGGGAKYF
D: TRBD1; J: TRBJ1-2; V: TRBV2; size: .; DNA: TGTGCCAGCAGCCCCCAGGGGGCGCGTGGCTACACCTTC; CDR3: CASSPQGARGYTF
D: .; J: TRBJ2-7; V: TRBV29-1; size: .; DNA: TGCAGCGTTGTTGGCGGAAAAGGTGGAGACGAGCAGTACTTC; CDR3: CSVVGGKGGDEQYF
D: .; J: TRBJ2-7; V: TRBV6-2/TRBV6-3; size: .; DNA: TGTGCCAGCAGTGAGGGGACTGCCGCCCCTCTTTACTTC; CDR3: CASSEGTAAPLYF
D: .; J: TRBJ2-5; V: TRBV24-1; size: .; DNA: TGTGCCACCAGTCTAGGAGGTACCCAGTACTTC; CDR3: CATSLGGTQYF
D: .; J: TRBJ2-7; V: TRBV5-4; size: .; DNA: TGTGCCAGCAGCTTGGTTCGGGGTGGGAACGAGCAGTACTTC; CDR3: CASSLVRGGNEQYF
D: .; J: TRBJ2-5; V: TRBV7-8; size: .; DNA: TGTGCCAGCAGCCCCGGGACTTGGGCAAACACGGGGACCCAGTACTTC; CDR3: CASSPGTWANTGTQYF
D: .; J: TRBJ1-5; V: TRBV7-2; size: .; DNA: TGTGCCAGCAGTAACCAGGTGCAGCCCCAGCATTTT; CDR3: CASSNQVQPQHF
D: .; J: TRBJ1-4; V: TRBV30; size: .; DNA: TGTGCCTGGAGTTTGTATGGGCCACCGAATGAAAAACTGTTTTTT; CDR3: CAWSLYGPPNEKLFF
D: TRBD1; J: TRBJ1-2; V: TRBV3-1/TRBV3-2; size: once; DNA: TGTGCCAGCAGCCTCCGGACAGGGGGACTTCTTTACACCTTC; CDR3: CASSLRTGGLLYTF
D: .; J: TRBJ1-6; V: TRBV6-1; size: .; DNA: TGTGCCAGCAGTGAGGTAGTTGGGGCCAGCTCACCCCTCCACTTT; CDR3: CASSEVVGASSPLHF
D: TRBD2; J: TRBJ2-3; V: TRBV3-1/TRBV3-2; size: .; DNA: TGTGCCAGCAGCCAACTGAATCCGGGACTAGCGGGGAGCTCAGGGGGCGCGCAGTATTTT; CDR3: CASSQLNPGLAGSSGGAQYF
D: TRBD1; J: TRBJ2-7; V: TRBV6-5; size: .; DNA: TGTGCCAGCAGTAGGGACAGGGACTACGAGCAGTACTTC; CDR3: CASSRDRDYEQYF
D: .; J: TRBJ1-1; V: TRBV30; size: .; DNA: TGTGCCTGGAGTGTAACAGGGAGGGCTGAAGCTTTCTTT; CDR3: CAWSVTGRAEAFF
D: .; J: TRBJ2-3; V: TRBV6-5; size: few; DNA: TGTGCCAGCAGTTACTTTCAGTCAGTCGCAGATACGCAGTATTTT; CDR3: CASSYFQSVADTQYF
D: TRBD1; J: TRBJ1-2; V: TRBV28; size: .; DNA: TGTGCCAGTTACGACAGGGGGTCAGATGGCTACACCTTC; CDR3: CASYDRGSDGYTF
D: .; J: TRBJ1-1; V: TRBV6-6; size: .; DNA: TGTGCCAGCAGACACAGGGCTTCGGTCTCTGAAGCTTTCTTT; CDR3: CASRHRASVSEAFF
D: TRBD1; J: TRBJ2-3; V: TRBV14; size: .; DNA: TGTGCCAGCAGCCAAGAGAGGGGACAGGGAGGACGAGATACGCAGTATTTT; CDR3: CASSQERGQGGRDTQYF
D: .; J: TRBJ2-7; V: TRBV7-2; size: .; DNA: TGTGCCAGCAGCTCGCAGGGGGGACCCTACGAGCAGTACTTC; CDR3: CASSSQGGPYEQYF
D: .; J: TRBJ1-6; V: TRBV19; size: .; DNA: TGTGCCAGTACCGGTGGGGAGTCCTATAATTCACCCCTCCACTTT; CDR3: CASTGGESYNSPLHF
D: .; J: TRBJ1-5; V: TRBV18; size: .; DNA: TGTGCCAGCTCGGGGGGAAGCAATCAGCCCCAGCATTTT; CDR3: CASSGGSNQPQHF
D: .; J: TRBJ2-7; V: TRBV5-5; size: .; DNA: TGTGCCAGCAGCTTGGCCCTCCGAGCCTACGAGCAGTACTTC; CDR3: CASSLALRAYEQYF
D: TRBD1; J: TRBJ1-1; V: TRBV19; size: .; DNA: TGTGCCACCTCAACAGGGGGAGTGATGAACACTGAAGCTTTCTTT; CDR3: CATSTGGVMNTEAFF